Listed below are T cell receptor beta chains from one sample, sequenced in a study of response to subunit inactivated influenza vaccine. TCRdb processed the RT-PCR reads anew with MiXCR; each CDR3 protein has one entry. The sample has roughly 520,000 distinct CDR3 sequences, approximately 24% seen once. Sequenced here: CD4+ T cells sorted from PBMCs, sampled roughly 5 days after vaccination. These receptor sequences come from a man aged 50 to 59 who received an inactivated influenza vaccine. Each CDR3 is given with its conserved first and last residue. Fields, in order: CDR3 protein, CDR3 DNA, J gene, clone size, V gene, D gene. D genes are given only for firm matches. The size entry is marked missing in some rows and otherwise reads once, few, many or a size class.

CDR3aa: CASRRTGGNQPQHF
CDR3nt: TGTGCCAGCAGGAGGACAGGGGGGAATCAGCCCCAGCATTTT
j_gene: TRBJ1-5
abundance: many
v_gene: TRBV12-3/TRBV12-4
d_gene: TRBD1

CDR3aa: CSASENRGWSNQPQHF
CDR3nt: TGCAGTGCTTCGGAAAACAGGGGATGGAGCAATCAGCCCCAGCATTTT
j_gene: TRBJ1-5
abundance: many
v_gene: TRBV20-1
d_gene: TRBD1

CDR3aa: CSVVVLSSGRSPSYNEQFF
CDR3nt: TGCAGCGTTGTGGTACTTTCGAGCGGGAGGTCACCTTCCTACAATGAGCAGTTCTTC
j_gene: TRBJ2-1
abundance: few
v_gene: TRBV29-1
d_gene: TRBD2

CDR3aa: CASSFGQHQITGELFF
CDR3nt: TGTGCCAGCAGTTTCGGACAGCATCAAATCACCGGGGAGCTGTTTTTT
j_gene: TRBJ2-2
abundance: few
v_gene: TRBV12-3/TRBV12-4
d_gene: NA

CDR3aa: CASSEGWSRDDTQYF
CDR3nt: TGTGCCAGCAGTGAAGGTTGGTCCCGAGATGATACGCAGTATTTT
j_gene: TRBJ2-3
abundance: few
v_gene: TRBV2
d_gene: NA

CDR3aa: CASSQPGQGAGETQYF
CDR3nt: TGCGCCAGCAGTCAGCCGGGACAGGGGGCCGGTGAGACCCAGTACTTC
j_gene: TRBJ2-5
abundance: NA
v_gene: TRBV10-1
d_gene: TRBD1

CDR3aa: CAIGNSNSGANVLTF
CDR3nt: TGTGCCATCGGCAACTCAAACTCTGGGGCCAACGTCCTGACTTTC
j_gene: TRBJ2-6
abundance: NA
v_gene: TRBV10-3
d_gene: NA

CDR3aa: CASSTSGAKVTGELFF
CDR3nt: TGTGCCAGCTCAACTAGCGGGGCCAAAGTCACCGGGGAGCTGTTTTTT
j_gene: TRBJ2-2
abundance: few
v_gene: TRBV18
d_gene: TRBD2

CDR3aa: CSAGLAGIQETQYF
CDR3nt: TGCAGCGCGGGACTAGCGGGAATCCAGGAGACCCAGTACTTC
j_gene: TRBJ2-5
abundance: NA
v_gene: TRBV29-1
d_gene: TRBD2

CDR3aa: CASSRPGPTDTQYF
CDR3nt: TGTGCCAGCAGCCGCCCCGGGCCGACGGATACGCAGTATTTT
j_gene: TRBJ2-3
abundance: NA
v_gene: TRBV7-2
d_gene: NA

CDR3aa: CASSYLPGQGTTEAFF
CDR3nt: TGTGCCAGCAGTTACTTGCCAGGGCAGGGGACCACTGAAGCTTTCTTT
j_gene: TRBJ1-1
abundance: few
v_gene: TRBV6-5
d_gene: NA

CDR3aa: CASSLEWNEQFF
CDR3nt: TGCGCCAGCAGCTTGGAATGGAATGAGCAGTTCTTC
j_gene: TRBJ2-1
abundance: many
v_gene: TRBV5-1
d_gene: NA

CDR3aa: CASSPGTRRGTYNEQFF
CDR3nt: TGTGCCAGCAGCCCTGGCACTAGACGGGGTACCTACAATGAGCAGTTCTTC
j_gene: TRBJ2-1
abundance: NA
v_gene: TRBV12-3/TRBV12-4
d_gene: NA

CDR3aa: CSAHPQTSTDTQYF
CDR3nt: TGCAGTGCTCACCCCCAAACTAGCACAGATACGCAGTATTTT
j_gene: TRBJ2-3
abundance: NA
v_gene: TRBV20-1
d_gene: NA

CDR3aa: CASSPLGTYYGYTF
CDR3nt: TGCGCCAGCAGCCCGCTAGGGACCTACTATGGCTACACCTTC
j_gene: TRBJ1-2
abundance: few
v_gene: TRBV4-3
d_gene: NA

CDR3aa: CASSGPGTGLQPQHF
CDR3nt: TGTGCCAGTAGTGGACCAGGGACAGGGCTTCAGCCCCAGCATTTT
j_gene: TRBJ1-5
abundance: few
v_gene: TRBV19
d_gene: TRBD1

CDR3aa: CASSWSRTDTQYF
CDR3nt: TGTGCCAGCAGCTGGAGTCGGACAGATACGCAGTATTTT
j_gene: TRBJ2-3
abundance: once
v_gene: TRBV7-8
d_gene: NA

CDR3aa: CSASPGPDTQYF
CDR3nt: TGCAGTGCTAGCCCGGGGCCAGATACGCAGTATTTT
j_gene: TRBJ2-3
abundance: NA
v_gene: TRBV20-1
d_gene: NA

CDR3aa: CASRWGGGEQYF
CDR3nt: TGTGCCAGCAGGTGGGGCGGGGGCGAGCAGTACTTC
j_gene: TRBJ2-7
abundance: NA
v_gene: TRBV2
d_gene: TRBD2

CDR3aa: CASSFQGKGGANVLTF
CDR3nt: TGTGCCAGCAGTTTCCAGGGGAAGGGTGGGGCCAACGTCCTGACTTTC
j_gene: TRBJ2-6
abundance: NA
v_gene: TRBV28
d_gene: NA

CDR3aa: CAARIAGGGNNEQFF
CDR3nt: TGTGCCGCGAGAATTGCTGGCGGGGGCAACAATGAGCAGTTCTTC
j_gene: TRBJ2-1
abundance: NA
v_gene: TRBV10-3
d_gene: NA

CDR3aa: CASSAASTDTQYF
CDR3nt: TGCGCCAGCAGCGCCGCTAGCACAGATACGCAGTATTTT
j_gene: TRBJ2-3
abundance: few
v_gene: TRBV5-1
d_gene: NA

CDR3aa: CASSPLTEGEQFF
CDR3nt: TGTGCCAGCTCACCACTCACAGAGGGCGAGCAGTTCTTC
j_gene: TRBJ2-1
abundance: few
v_gene: TRBV18
d_gene: NA

CDR3aa: CSARRSPGGRETQYF
CDR3nt: TGCAGTGCTAGAAGGAGCCCAGGGGGGAGAGAGACCCAGTACTTC
j_gene: TRBJ2-5
abundance: NA
v_gene: TRBV20-1
d_gene: NA

CDR3aa: CASSLIGGAAGQPQHF
CDR3nt: TGTGCCAGCAGTTTAATCGGGGGCGCGGCGGGTCAGCCCCAGCATTTT
j_gene: TRBJ1-5
abundance: few
v_gene: TRBV28
d_gene: NA

CDR3aa: CAISESTAQETQYF
CDR3nt: TGTGCCATCAGTGAGTCGACAGCCCAAGAGACCCAGTACTTC
j_gene: TRBJ2-5
abundance: NA
v_gene: TRBV10-3
d_gene: NA

CDR3aa: CASRRDRASGNTIYF
CDR3nt: TGTGCCAGTAGGCGGGACAGGGCGTCTGGAAACACCATATATTTT
j_gene: TRBJ1-3
abundance: NA
v_gene: TRBV19
d_gene: TRBD1

CDR3aa: CASSQGVAETQYF
CDR3nt: TGTGCCAGCAGCCAGGGGGTCGCGGAGACCCAGTACTTC
j_gene: TRBJ2-5
abundance: NA
v_gene: TRBV3-1
d_gene: NA

CDR3aa: CASSVTGTGVRETQYF
CDR3nt: TGTGCCAGCAGCGTAACCGGGACAGGGGTTAGGGAGACCCAGTACTTC
j_gene: TRBJ2-5
abundance: many
v_gene: TRBV7-2
d_gene: TRBD1

CDR3aa: CASRGQGVEKLFF
CDR3nt: TGTGCCAGCAGGGGACAGGGGGTTGAAAAACTGTTTTTT
j_gene: TRBJ1-4
abundance: NA
v_gene: TRBV6-1
d_gene: TRBD1

CDR3aa: CASSSWDYTQSTDTQYF
CDR3nt: TGTGCCAGCAGTTCCTGGGACTATACACAGAGCACAGATACGCAGTATTTT
j_gene: TRBJ2-3
abundance: NA
v_gene: TRBV12-3/TRBV12-4
d_gene: TRBD2

CDR3aa: CAISQANTEAFF
CDR3nt: TGTGCCATCAGCCAGGCGAACACTGAAGCTTTCTTT
j_gene: TRBJ1-1
abundance: NA
v_gene: TRBV10-3
d_gene: NA

CDR3aa: CASSQPGTSGLFGELFF
CDR3nt: TGCGCCAGCAGCCAGCCCGGGACTAGCGGACTGTTCGGGGAGCTGTTTTTT
j_gene: TRBJ2-2
abundance: NA
v_gene: TRBV4-1
d_gene: TRBD2

CDR3aa: CASSFPGRTASTDTQYF
CDR3nt: TGTGCCAGCAGTTTCCCTGGACGGACTGCTAGCACAGATACGCAGTATTTT
j_gene: TRBJ2-3
abundance: NA
v_gene: TRBV28
d_gene: NA

CDR3aa: CATRPSGANVLTF
CDR3nt: TGTGCCACCCGTCCCTCTGGGGCCAACGTCCTGACTTTC
j_gene: TRBJ2-6
abundance: NA
v_gene: TRBV19
d_gene: NA

CDR3aa: CSAEQSGRMDTQYF
CDR3nt: TGCAGTGCTGAACAGTCCGGGCGAATGGATACGCAGTATTTT
j_gene: TRBJ2-3
abundance: NA
v_gene: TRBV20-1
d_gene: NA

CDR3aa: CAIRETGSVPLHF
CDR3nt: TGTGCCATCAGGGAGACAGGGAGTGTACCCCTCCACTTT
j_gene: TRBJ1-6
abundance: many
v_gene: TRBV10-3
d_gene: TRBD1

CDR3aa: CASSGGRGLTDTQYF
CDR3nt: TGTGCCAGCAGCGGGGGCCGGGGGCTCACAGATACGCAGTATTTT
j_gene: TRBJ2-3
abundance: NA
v_gene: TRBV7-9
d_gene: NA

CDR3aa: CSAPLPRGTEAFF
CDR3nt: TGCAGTGCTCCTCTCCCCCGGGGGACTGAAGCTTTCTTT
j_gene: TRBJ1-1
abundance: NA
v_gene: TRBV20-1
d_gene: NA

CDR3aa: CASSQEAQNYGYTF
CDR3nt: TGCGCCAGCAGCCAAGAAGCCCAGAACTATGGCTACACCTTC
j_gene: TRBJ1-2
abundance: many
v_gene: TRBV4-1
d_gene: NA

CDR3aa: CASSFVGTSYNEQFF
CDR3nt: TGTGCCAGCAGCTTCGTCGGGACCTCCTACAATGAGCAGTTCTTC
j_gene: TRBJ2-1
abundance: NA
v_gene: TRBV7-2
d_gene: NA

CDR3aa: CASSQNSGGAYTQYF
CDR3nt: TGTGCCAGCAGTCAAAATAGCGGGGGGGCATATACGCAGTATTTT
j_gene: TRBJ2-3
abundance: NA
v_gene: TRBV6-1
d_gene: TRBD2

CDR3aa: CASSRDNPYEQYF
CDR3nt: TGTGCCAGCAGTCGAGACAACCCCTACGAGCAGTACTTC
j_gene: TRBJ2-7
abundance: few
v_gene: TRBV6-1
d_gene: NA

CDR3aa: CASSLERTSGSYEQYF
CDR3nt: TGTGCCAGCAGCCTTGAACGGACTAGCGGGAGCTACGAGCAGTACTTC
j_gene: TRBJ2-7
abundance: few
v_gene: TRBV7-9
d_gene: TRBD2

CDR3aa: CSARGDNNNEQFF
CDR3nt: TGCAGTGCTAGGGGGGACAACAACAATGAGCAGTTCTTC
j_gene: TRBJ2-1
abundance: NA
v_gene: TRBV20-1
d_gene: NA

CDR3aa: CASSYSLGTGETGELFF
CDR3nt: TGTGCCAGCAGTTACTCGTTAGGGACAGGGGAAACCGGGGAGCTGTTTTTT
j_gene: TRBJ2-2
abundance: few
v_gene: TRBV6-5
d_gene: TRBD1

CDR3aa: CASSYSKGARYF
CDR3nt: TGTGCCAGCAGTTACTCGAAGGGGGCGAGGTACTTC
j_gene: TRBJ2-7
abundance: few
v_gene: TRBV6-2/TRBV6-3
d_gene: TRBD1

CDR3aa: CASLQGSSYNEQFF
CDR3nt: TGTGCCAGCCTCCAGGGCAGCTCCTACAATGAGCAGTTCTTC
j_gene: TRBJ2-1
abundance: few
v_gene: TRBV10-3
d_gene: NA

CDR3aa: CASSPLDRRDTEAFF
CDR3nt: TGTGCCAGCAGCCCCCTGGACAGGCGGGACACTGAAGCTTTCTTT
j_gene: TRBJ1-1
abundance: few
v_gene: TRBV5-6
d_gene: TRBD1

CDR3aa: CASSLAMDSFAYEQYF
CDR3nt: TGTGCCAGCAGCTTAGCCATGGACAGTTTTGCCTACGAGCAGTACTTC
j_gene: TRBJ2-7
abundance: NA
v_gene: TRBV7-2
d_gene: NA

CDR3aa: CSARWAGRLYNEQFF
CDR3nt: TGCAGTGCTAGGTGGGCGGGGCGCTTATACAATGAGCAGTTCTTC
j_gene: TRBJ2-1
abundance: NA
v_gene: TRBV20-1
d_gene: NA

CDR3aa: CASSRQLDTQYF
CDR3nt: TGTGCCAGCAGTCGACAGTTAGATACGCAGTATTTT
j_gene: TRBJ2-3
abundance: few
v_gene: TRBV7-9
d_gene: NA

CDR3aa: CSARGSGTGELFF
CDR3nt: TGCAGTGCTAGGGGCTCGGGGACCGGGGAGCTGTTTTTT
j_gene: TRBJ2-2
abundance: NA
v_gene: TRBV20-1
d_gene: NA

CDR3aa: CASSPPGLRDSQLAGGLDTQYF
CDR3nt: TGTGCCAGCTCACCACCCGGCCTTAGGGACTCTCAACTAGCGGGGGGCCTCGATACGCAGTATTTT
j_gene: TRBJ2-3
abundance: NA
v_gene: TRBV18
d_gene: TRBD2

CDR3aa: CASSYRQGIPTYEQYF
CDR3nt: TGTGCCAGCAGTTACAGACAGGGGATCCCTACCTACGAGCAGTACTTC
j_gene: TRBJ2-7
abundance: few
v_gene: TRBV6-5
d_gene: TRBD1